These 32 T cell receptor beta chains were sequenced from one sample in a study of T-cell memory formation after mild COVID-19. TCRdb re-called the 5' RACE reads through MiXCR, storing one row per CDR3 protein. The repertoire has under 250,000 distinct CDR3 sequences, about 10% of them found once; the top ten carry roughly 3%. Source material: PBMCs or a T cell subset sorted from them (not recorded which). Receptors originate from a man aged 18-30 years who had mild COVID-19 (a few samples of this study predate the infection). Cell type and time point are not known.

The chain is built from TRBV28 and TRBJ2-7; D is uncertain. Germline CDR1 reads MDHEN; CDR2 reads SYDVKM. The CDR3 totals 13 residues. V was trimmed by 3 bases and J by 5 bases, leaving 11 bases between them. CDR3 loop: CASSLYRSHEQYV. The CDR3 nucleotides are TGTGCCAGCAGTTTGTATAGATCCCACGAGCAGTACGTC.

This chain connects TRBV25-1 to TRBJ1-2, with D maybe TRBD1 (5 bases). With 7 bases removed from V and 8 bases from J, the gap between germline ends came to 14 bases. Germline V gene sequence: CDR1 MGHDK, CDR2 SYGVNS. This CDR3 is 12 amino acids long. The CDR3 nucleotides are TGTGCCAGCAAGTTGAGGGGTGAGGGCTACACCTTC. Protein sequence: CASKLRGEGYTF.

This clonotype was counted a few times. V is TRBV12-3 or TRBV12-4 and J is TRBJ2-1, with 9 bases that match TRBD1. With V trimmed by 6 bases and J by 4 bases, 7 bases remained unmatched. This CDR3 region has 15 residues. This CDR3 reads CASSVDRGEYNEQFF. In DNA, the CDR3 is TGTGCCAGCAGCGTAGACAGGGGGGAGTACAATGAGCAGTTCTTC.

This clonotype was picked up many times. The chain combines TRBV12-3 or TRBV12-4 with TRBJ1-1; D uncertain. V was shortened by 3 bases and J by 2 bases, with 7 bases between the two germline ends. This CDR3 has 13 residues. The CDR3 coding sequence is TGTGCCAGCAGTTTGAGACTCAACACTGAAGCTTTCTTT. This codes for CASSLRLNTEAFF.

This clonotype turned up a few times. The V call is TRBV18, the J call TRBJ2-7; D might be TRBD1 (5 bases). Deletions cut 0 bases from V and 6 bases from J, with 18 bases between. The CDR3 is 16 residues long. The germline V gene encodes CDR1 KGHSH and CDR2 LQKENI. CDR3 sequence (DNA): TGTGCCAGCTCACCACCCTCAGGCAGGGAAAAAGGCGAGCAGTACTTC. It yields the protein CASSPPSGREKGEQYF.

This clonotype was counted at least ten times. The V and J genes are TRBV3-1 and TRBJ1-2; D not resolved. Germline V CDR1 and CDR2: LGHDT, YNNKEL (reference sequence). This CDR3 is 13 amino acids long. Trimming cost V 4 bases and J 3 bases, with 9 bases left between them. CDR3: CASSRGPDYGYTF. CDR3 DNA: TGTGCCAGCAGCCGAGGGCCGGACTATGGCTACACCTTC.

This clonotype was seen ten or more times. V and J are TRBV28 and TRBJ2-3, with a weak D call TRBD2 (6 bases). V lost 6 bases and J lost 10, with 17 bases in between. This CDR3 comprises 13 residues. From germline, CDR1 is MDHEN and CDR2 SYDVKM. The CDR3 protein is CASRRDFNVPQYF. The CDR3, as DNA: TGTGCCAGCAGGCGGGACTTCAATGTACCGCAGTATTTT. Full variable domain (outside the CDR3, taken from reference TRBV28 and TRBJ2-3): DVKVTQSSRYLVKRTGEKVFLECVQDMDHENMFWYRQDPGLGLRLIYFSYDVKMKEKGDIPEGYSVSREKKERFSLILESASTNQTSMYLCASRRDFNVPQYFGPGTRLTVL.

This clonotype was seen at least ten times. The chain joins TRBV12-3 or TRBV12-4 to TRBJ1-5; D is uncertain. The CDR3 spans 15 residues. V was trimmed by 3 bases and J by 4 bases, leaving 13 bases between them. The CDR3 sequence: CASSFSGFSNQPQHF. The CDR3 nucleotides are TGTGCCAGCAGTTTCTCCGGATTCTCTAATCAGCCCCAGCATTTT.

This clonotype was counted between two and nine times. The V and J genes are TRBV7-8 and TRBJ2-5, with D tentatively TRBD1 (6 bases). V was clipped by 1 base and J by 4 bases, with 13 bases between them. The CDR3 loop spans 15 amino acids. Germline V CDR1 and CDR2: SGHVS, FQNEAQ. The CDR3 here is CASSLDSGVPETQYF. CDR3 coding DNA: TGTGCCAGCAGCTTAGACTCAGGGGTCCCAGAGACCCAGTACTTC.

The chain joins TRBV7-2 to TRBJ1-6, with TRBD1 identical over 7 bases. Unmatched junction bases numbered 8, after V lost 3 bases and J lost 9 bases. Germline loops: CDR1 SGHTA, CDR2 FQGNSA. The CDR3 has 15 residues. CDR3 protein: CASSFDTGAGSPLHF. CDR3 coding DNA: TGTGCCAGCAGCTTCGACACAGGGGCGGGTTCACCCCTCCACTTT.

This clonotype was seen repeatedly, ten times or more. This CDR3 reads CASSTDGYEQYF. The CDR3 nucleotides are TGTGCCAGCAGCACCGACGGATACGAGCAGTACTTC. The gene calls are TRBV7-3 and TRBJ2-7; D remains ambiguous. The CDR3 consists of 12 residues. Germline V gene data show CDR1 as SGHTA and CDR2 as FQGTGA. The germline V and J ends were trimmed by 5 bases and 4 bases, with 9 bases remaining between them. The complete variable domain, with remaining parts taken from reference TRBV7-3 and TRBJ2-7, reads GAGVSQTPSNKVTEKGKYVELRCDPISGHTALYWYRQSLGQGPEFLIYFQGTGAADDSGLPNDRFFAVRPEGSVSTLKIQRTERGDSAVYLCASSTDGYEQYFGPGTRLTVT.

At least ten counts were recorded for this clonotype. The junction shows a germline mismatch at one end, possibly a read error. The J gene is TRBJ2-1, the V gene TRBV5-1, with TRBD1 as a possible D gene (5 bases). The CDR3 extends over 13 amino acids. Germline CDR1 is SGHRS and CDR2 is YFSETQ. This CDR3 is CASSLGQYNEQFF. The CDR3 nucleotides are TGTGCCAGCAGTCTCGGACAATACAATGAGCAGTTCTTC.

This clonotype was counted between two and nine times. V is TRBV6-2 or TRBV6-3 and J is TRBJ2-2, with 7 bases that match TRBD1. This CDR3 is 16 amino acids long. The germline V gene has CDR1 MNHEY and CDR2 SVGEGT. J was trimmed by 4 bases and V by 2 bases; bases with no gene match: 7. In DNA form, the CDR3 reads TGTGCCAGCAGTTACGCGGCAGGGGGAAGCACCGGGGAGCTGTTTTTT. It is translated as CASSYAAGGSTGELFF.

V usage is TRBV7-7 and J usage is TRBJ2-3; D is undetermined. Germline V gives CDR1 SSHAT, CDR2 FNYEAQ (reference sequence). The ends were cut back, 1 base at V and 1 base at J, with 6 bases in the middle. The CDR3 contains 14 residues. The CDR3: CASSLGVGTDTQYF. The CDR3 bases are TGTGCCAGCAGCTTAGGGGTCGGCACAGATACGCAGTATTTT.

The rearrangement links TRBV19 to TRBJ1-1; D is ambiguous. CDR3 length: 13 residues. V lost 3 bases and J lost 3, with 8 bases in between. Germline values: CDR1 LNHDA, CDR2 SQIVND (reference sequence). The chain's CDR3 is CASSIGQDTEAFF. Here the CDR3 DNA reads TGTGCCAGTAGTATCGGGCAGGACACTGAAGCTTTCTTT.

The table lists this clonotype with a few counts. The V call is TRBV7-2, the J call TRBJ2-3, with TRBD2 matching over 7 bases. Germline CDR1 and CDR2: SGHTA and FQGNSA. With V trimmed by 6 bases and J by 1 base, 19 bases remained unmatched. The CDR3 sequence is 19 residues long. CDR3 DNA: TGTGCCAGCAGTTCGTCGCGGCTAGCGGCCCCGAGGGGCACAGATACGCAGTATTTT. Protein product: CASSSSRLAAPRGTDTQYF.

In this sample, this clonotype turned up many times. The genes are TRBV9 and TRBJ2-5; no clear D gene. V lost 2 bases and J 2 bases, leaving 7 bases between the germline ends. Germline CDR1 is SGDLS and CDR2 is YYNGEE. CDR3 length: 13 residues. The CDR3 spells CASSVSNQETQYF. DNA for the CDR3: TGTGCCAGCAGCGTGTCAAATCAAGAGACCCAGTACTTC.

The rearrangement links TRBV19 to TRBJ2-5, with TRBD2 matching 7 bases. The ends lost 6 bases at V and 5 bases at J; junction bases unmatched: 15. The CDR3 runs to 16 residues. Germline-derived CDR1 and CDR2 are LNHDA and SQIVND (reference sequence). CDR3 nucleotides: TGTGCCAGTAGCATATATCTAGCGGCCCCTGGGGAGACCCAGTACTTC. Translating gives CASSIYLAAPGETQYF.

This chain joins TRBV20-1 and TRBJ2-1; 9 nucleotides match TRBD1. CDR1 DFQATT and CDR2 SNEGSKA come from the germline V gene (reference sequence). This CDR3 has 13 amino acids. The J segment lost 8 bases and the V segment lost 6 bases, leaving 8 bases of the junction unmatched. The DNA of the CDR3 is TGCAGTGCCCCGGGACAGGGAGTTCATGAGCAGTTCTTC. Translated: CSAPGQGVHEQFF.

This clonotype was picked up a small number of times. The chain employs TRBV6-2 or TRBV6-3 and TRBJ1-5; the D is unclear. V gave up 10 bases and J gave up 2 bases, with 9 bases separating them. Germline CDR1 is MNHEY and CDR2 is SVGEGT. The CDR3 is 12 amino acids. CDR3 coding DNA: TGTGCCATCGCGAGGCGCAATCAGCCCCAGCATTTT. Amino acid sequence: CAIARRNQPQHF.

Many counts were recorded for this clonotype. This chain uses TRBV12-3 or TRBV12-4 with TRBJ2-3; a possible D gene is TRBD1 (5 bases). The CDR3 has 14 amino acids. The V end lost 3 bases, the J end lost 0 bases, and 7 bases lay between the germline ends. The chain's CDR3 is CASSLTASTDTQYF. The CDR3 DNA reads TGTGCCAGCAGTTTGACAGCTAGCACAGATACGCAGTATTTT.

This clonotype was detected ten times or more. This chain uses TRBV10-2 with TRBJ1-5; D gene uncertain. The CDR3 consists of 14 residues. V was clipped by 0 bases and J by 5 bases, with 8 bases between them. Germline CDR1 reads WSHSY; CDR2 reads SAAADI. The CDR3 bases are TGCGCCAGCAGTGAGTCGCATAGGGATCAGCCCCAGCATTTT. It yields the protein CASSESHRDQPQHF.

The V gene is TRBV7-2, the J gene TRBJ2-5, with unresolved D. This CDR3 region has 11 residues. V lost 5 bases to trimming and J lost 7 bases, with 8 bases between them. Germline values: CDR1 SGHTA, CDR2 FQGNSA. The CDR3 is CASSLKVTQYF. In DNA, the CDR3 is TGTGCCAGCAGCCTAAAGGTGACCCAGTACTTC.

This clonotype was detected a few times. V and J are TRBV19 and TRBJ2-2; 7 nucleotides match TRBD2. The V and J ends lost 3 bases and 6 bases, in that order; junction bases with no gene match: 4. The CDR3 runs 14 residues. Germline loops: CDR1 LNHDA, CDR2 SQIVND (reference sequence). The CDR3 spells CASSMGRGSGELFF. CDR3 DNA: TGTGCCAGTAGTATGGGGCGGGGGTCCGGGGAGCTGTTTTTT. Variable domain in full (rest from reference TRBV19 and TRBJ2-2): DGGITQSPKYLFRKEGQNVTLSCEQNLNHDAMYWYRQDPGQGLRLIYYSQIVNDFQKGDIAEGYSVSREKKESFPLTVTSAQKNPTAFYLCASSMGRGSGELFFGEGSRLTVL.

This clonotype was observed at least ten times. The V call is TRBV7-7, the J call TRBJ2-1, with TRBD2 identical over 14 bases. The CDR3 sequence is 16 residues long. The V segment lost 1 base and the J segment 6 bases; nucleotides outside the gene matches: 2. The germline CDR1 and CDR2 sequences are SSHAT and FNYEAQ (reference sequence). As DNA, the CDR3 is TGTGCCAGCAGCTTAGGGGGGACTAGCGGGGGCAATGAGCAGTTCTTC. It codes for CASSLGGTSGGNEQFF.

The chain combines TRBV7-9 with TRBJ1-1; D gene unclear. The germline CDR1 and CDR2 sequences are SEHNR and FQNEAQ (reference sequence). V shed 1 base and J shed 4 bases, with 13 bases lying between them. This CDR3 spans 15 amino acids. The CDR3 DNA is TGTGCCAGCAGCTTAGACGCCCACTGGGGCACTGAAGCTTTCTTT. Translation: CASSLDAHWGTEAFF. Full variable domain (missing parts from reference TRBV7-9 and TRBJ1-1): DTGVSQNPRHKITKRGQNVTFRCDPISEHNRLYWYRQTLGQGPEFLTYFQNEAQLEKSRLLSDRFSAERPKGSFSTLEIQRTEQGDSAMYLCASSLDAHWGTEAFFGQGTRLTVV.

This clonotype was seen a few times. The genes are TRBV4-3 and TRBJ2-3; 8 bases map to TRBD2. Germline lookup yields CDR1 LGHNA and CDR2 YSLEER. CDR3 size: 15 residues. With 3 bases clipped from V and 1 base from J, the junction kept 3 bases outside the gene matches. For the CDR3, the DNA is TGCGCCAGCAGCCACCTCGGGGGGGGCACAGATACGCAGTATTTT. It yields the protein CASSHLGGGTDTQYF.

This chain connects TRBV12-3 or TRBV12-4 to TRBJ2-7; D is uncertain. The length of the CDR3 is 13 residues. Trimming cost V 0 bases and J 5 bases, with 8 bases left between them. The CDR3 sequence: CASSLAVRDEQYF. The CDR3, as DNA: TGTGCCAGCAGTTTAGCGGTGAGAGACGAGCAGTACTTC.

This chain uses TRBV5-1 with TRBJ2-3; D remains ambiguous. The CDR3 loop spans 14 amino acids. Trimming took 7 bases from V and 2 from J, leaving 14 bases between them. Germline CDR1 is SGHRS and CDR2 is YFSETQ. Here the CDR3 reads CASAAVTLTDTQYF. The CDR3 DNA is TGCGCCAGCGCGGCTGTAACCCTCACAGATACGCAGTATTTT. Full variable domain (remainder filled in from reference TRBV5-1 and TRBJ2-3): KAGVTQTPRYLIKTRGQQVTLSCSPISGHRSVSWYQQTPGQGLQFLFEYFSETQRNKGNFPGRFSGRQFSNSRSEMNVSTLELGDSALYLCASAAVTLTDTQYFGPGTRLTVL.

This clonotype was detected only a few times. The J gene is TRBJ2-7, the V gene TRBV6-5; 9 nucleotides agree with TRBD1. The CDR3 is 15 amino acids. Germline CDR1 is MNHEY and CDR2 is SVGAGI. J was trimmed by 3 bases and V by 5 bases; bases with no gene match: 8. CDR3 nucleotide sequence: TGTGCCAGCAGTAACAGGGGGCGGCCCTTCTACGAGCAGTACTTC. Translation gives CASSNRGRPFYEQYF.

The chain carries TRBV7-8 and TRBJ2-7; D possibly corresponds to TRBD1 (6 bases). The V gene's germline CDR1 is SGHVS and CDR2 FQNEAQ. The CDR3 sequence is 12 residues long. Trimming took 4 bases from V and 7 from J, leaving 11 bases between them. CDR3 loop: CASSSSGEEQYV. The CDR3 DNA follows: TGTGCCAGCAGCTCCTCAGGGGAGGAGCAGTACGTC.

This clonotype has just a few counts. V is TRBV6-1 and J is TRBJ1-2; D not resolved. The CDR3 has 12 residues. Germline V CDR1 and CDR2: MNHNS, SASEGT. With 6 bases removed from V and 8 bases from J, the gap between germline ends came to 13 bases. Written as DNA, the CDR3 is TGTGCCAGCAGCTATATAGCGGGCGGCTACACCTTC. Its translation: CASSYIAGGYTF.